Shown below are 22 T cell receptor beta chains from a single sample sequenced in a study of shared clonotypes between healthy human individuals. Libraries were prepared by immunoSEQ multiplex PCR; TCRdb keeps only in-frame clonotypes and omits some of them. The data hold approximately 470,000 clones, with 81% observed a single time. The sequenced sample was PBMCs. The receptors shown here come from a woman aged 40 to 50 in good health. Some clones in this sample may be carry-over from other donors' samples.

This clone has a handful of counts. This chain joins TRBV19 and TRBJ1-4; no clear D gene. The germline V and J ends were trimmed by 1 base and 0 bases, with 3 bases remaining between them. The germline V gene encodes CDR1 LNHDA and CDR2 SQIVND (reference sequence). This CDR3 comprises 14 residues. The CDR3 DNA sequence: TGTGCCAGTAGTATAGTAGCAACTAATGAAAAACTGTTTTTT. Encoded protein: CASSIVATNEKLFF.

The chain has TRBV14 and TRBJ2-7; 11 nucleotides align to TRBD1. Germline-derived CDR1 and CDR2 are SGHDN and FVKESK. The CDR3 totals 14 residues. J gave up 5 bases and V 2 bases, and 2 bases lay outside the gene matches. The CDR3 DNA reads as TGTGCCAGCAGCCAATGGACAGGGGGCAACGAGCAGTACTTC. This codes for CASSQWTGGNEQYF. The complete variable domain, with remaining parts taken from reference TRBV14 and TRBJ2-7, reads EAGVTQFPSHSVIEKGQTVTLRCDPISGHDNLYWYRRVMGKEIKFLLHFVKESKQDESGMPNNRFLAERTGGTYSTLKVQPAELEDSGVYFCASSQWTGGNEQYFGPGTRLTVT.

The count of this clone is one. CDR3 sequence reads: CASSEFRTSNYGYTF. Here the CDR3 DNA reads TGCGCCAGCAGTGAGTTTCGGACATCTAACTATGGCTACACCTTC. This sequence joins TRBV10-2 and TRBJ1-2, with D tentatively TRBD1 (5 bases). CDR3 length: 15 amino acids. Trimming left V 1 base short and J 0 bases short, with 9 bases between. Germline CDR1 and CDR2: WSHSY and SAAADI.

The chain has TRBV18 and TRBJ2-1; perhaps D is TRBD1 or TRBD2 (7 bases each). The CDR3 length is 15 residues. The germline V gene has CDR1 KGHSH and CDR2 LQKENI. V was cut by 3 bases and J by 5 bases, with 14 bases left in between. CDR3 DNA sequence: TGTGCCAGCTCACCTGGGGGGGACAGTAACAATGAGCAGTTCTTC. Translating gives CASSPGGDSNNEQFF. The variable domain in full, with the rest retrieved from reference TRBV18 and TRBJ2-1, is NAGVMQNPRHLVRRRGQEARLRCSPMKGHSHVYWYRQLPEEGLKFMVYLQKENIIDESGMPKERFSAEFPKEGPSILRIQQVVRGDSAAYFCASSPGGDSNNEQFFGPGTRLTVL.

This chain links TRBV6-5 with TRBJ2-3; TRBD2 matches 10 bases. V shed 5 bases and J 1 base; nucleotides not matched to a gene: 3. Germline CDR1 MNHEY, CDR2 SVGAGI. The CDR3 spans 15 residues. The CDR3 nucleotides are TGTGCCAGCAGTCTAGCGGGAGTCGGCACAGATACGCAGTATTTT. Encoded protein: CASSLAGVGTDTQYF.

The gene calls are TRBV19 and TRBJ2-2; 7 positions agree with TRBD1. The CDR3 has 13 residues. Germline V gene lookup returns CDR1 LNHDA and CDR2 SQIVND (reference sequence). V trimming: 7 bases; J trimming: 5 bases; junction bases outside the gene matches: 4. CDR3 region: CASKTGVTGELFF. The CDR3 DNA reads as TGTGCCAGTAAAACAGGGGTGACCGGGGAGCTGTTTTTT.

For this clone: A far larger clone is a single base away, which makes a read error likely. The conserved phenylalanine or tryptophan normally closing the CDR3 is absent here, so this likely arose from a read error. The V gene is TRBV5-1, the J gene TRBJ2-7, with D unclear. Germline-derived CDR1 and CDR2 are SGHRS and YFSETQ. The CDR3 is made up of 13 amino acids. V was shortened by 0 bases and J by 0 bases, with 4 bases between the two germline ends. DNA for the CDR3: TGCGCCAGCAGCTTGGGGAGCTCCTACGAGCAGTACTTA. Its protein product is CASSLGSSYEQYL.

This chain links TRBV9 with TRBJ2-7; D unresolved. CDR1 and CDR2 (germline): SGDLS, YYNGEE. Trimming pared 0 bases from V and 1 base from J, leaving 8 bases between. There are 14 residues in the CDR3. This CDR3 is CASSVGGRSYEQYF. Here the CDR3 DNA reads TGTGCCAGCAGCGTAGGAGGTAGATCCTACGAGCAGTACTTC.

This clone has a handful of counts. A read error is possible here, since a much larger clone lies one base away. The same CDR3 is also encoded by other DNA sequences in this sample. The gene calls are TRBV28 and TRBJ2-3, with D possibly TRBD2 on 7 matching bases. Germline-derived CDR1 and CDR2 are MDHEN and SYDVKM. This CDR3 has 14 residues. V was pared by 5 bases and J by 2 bases, with 11 bases between. The CDR3 protein is CASSRGTITDTQYF. Written as DNA, the CDR3 is TGTGCCAGCAGTAGGGGGACTATCACAGATACGCAGTATTTT.

For the CDR3, the DNA is TGCGCCAGCAGCTGGGACACGGCCTCCTACGAGCAGTACTTC. As protein: CASSWDTASYEQYF. The rearrangement uses TRBV5-1 and TRBJ2-7; maybe TRBD1 (6 bases). The V and J ends lost 3 bases and 0 bases respectively, with 10 bases between them. The CDR3 covers 14 residues. Germline assignment: CDR1 SGHRS and CDR2 YFSETQ. Complete variable domain (other parts from reference TRBV5-1 and TRBJ2-7): KAGVTQTPRYLIKTRGQQVTLSCSPISGHRSVSWYQQTPGQGLQFLFEYFSETQRNKGNFPGRFSGRQFSNSRSEMNVSTLELGDSALYLCASSWDTASYEQYFGPGTRLTVT.

The DNA of the CDR3 is TGTGCCAGCAGAAGAGACAATTACGAGCAGTACTTC. It yields the protein CASRRDNYEQYF. The chain carries TRBV7-8 and TRBJ2-7; D unresolved. CDR1 and CDR2 from the germline V gene are SGHVS and FQNEAQ. Trimming shortened V by 6 bases and J by 4 bases, and 10 bases separated the two germline ends. This CDR3 spans 12 amino acids.

The rearrangement links TRBV4-3 to TRBJ2-3; D is possibly TRBD1 (6 bases). CDR3 length equals 19 residues. Per the germline V gene, CDR1 is LGHNA and CDR2 is YSLEER. V was cut by 2 bases and J by 4 bases, with 25 bases left in between. In DNA form, the CDR3 reads TGCGCCAGCAGCCAATTTTATAGGGCAGGGGCCAGAACATCAGATACGCAGTATTTT. Its protein is CASSQFYRAGARTSDTQYF.

The genes are TRBV7-8 and TRBJ1-5; unclear D gene. The CDR3 is made up of 13 amino acids. V was trimmed by 1 base and J by 5 bases, leaving 6 bases between them. CDR1 and CDR2 from the germline V gene are SGHVS and FQNEAQ. CDR3 sequence reads: CASSLGRDQPQHF. The CDR3 bases are TGTGCCAGCAGCTTAGGAAGGGATCAGCCCCAGCATTTT.

A remark on this clone: A far larger clone is a single base away, which makes a read error likely. The same CDR3 can be traced to other DNA sequences in this sample. The rearrangement uses TRBV28 and TRBJ2-2, with 8 bases that match TRBD1. V was pared by 1 base and J by 0 bases, with 13 bases of the junction left unmatched. Germline CDR1 is MDHEN and CDR2 is SYDVKM. This CDR3 is built from 20 residues. CDR3 in DNA: TGTGCCAGCAGTTTATCATCCTCCCGGACAGGGCCAACGAACACCGGGGAGCTGTTTTTT. Translation gives CASSLSSSRTGPTNTGELFF.

On this clone: Being one base from a much bigger clone, this may be a read error. The chain combines TRBV5-1 with TRBJ2-1; 11 nucleotides align to TRBD2. The CDR3 has 15 amino acids. Germline V gives CDR1 SGHRS, CDR2 YFSETQ. J lost 7 bases, V lost 4 bases, and 7 bases had no gene match. CDR3 DNA: TGCGCCAGCAGCCTCACTAGCGGGGGTATAAATGAGCAGTTCTTC. Amino acid sequence: CASSLTSGGINEQFF.

The gene calls are TRBV27 and TRBJ2-7, with TRBD2 matching over 8 bases. Trimming at V came to 2 bases and at J to 2 bases, leaving 2 bases not matched to a gene. The CDR3 loop spans 14 amino acids. CDR1 MNHEY and CDR2 SMNVEV come from the germline V gene (reference sequence). The CDR3 DNA reads TGTGCCAGCAGTTTACAGCGGGGGCCCTACGAGCAGTACTTC. This gives the protein CASSLQRGPYEQYF.

J is TRBJ2-5 and V is TRBV7-6; possible D gene TRBD1, 5 bases. The CDR3 length is 12 residues. The V end lost 5 bases, the J end lost 5 bases, and 9 bases lay between the germline ends. CDR1 is SGHVS and CDR2 is FNYEAQ in the germline V gene. For the CDR3, the DNA is TGTGCCAGCAGCAAAAGGGGTGAGACCCAGTACTTC. This codes for CASSKRGETQYF.

As for this clone: A read error may account for a junction end that differs from germline. This chain joins TRBV2 and TRBJ2-7; weak D call: TRBD1 (6 bases). The CDR3 contains 14 residues. Germline-derived CDR1 and CDR2 are SNHLY and FYNNEI. CDR3 DNA sequence: TGTGCCAGCAAAACTCAGGGGATCTCCTCCGAGCAGTACTTC. This encodes CASKTQGISSEQYF.

The rearrangement uses TRBV29-1 and TRBJ2-5, with 8 bases that match TRBD2. CDR3 length equals 14 residues. CDR1 is SQVTM and CDR2 is ANQGSEA in the germline V gene. The junction had 9 bases not matched to a gene; V was cut back by 8 bases and J by 1 base. CDR3 bases: TGCAGCCTCAGGACCGGGACTAGCCAAGAGACCCAGTACTTC. It is translated as CSLRTGTSQETQYF. The full variable domain, completed using reference TRBV29-1 and TRBJ2-5, is SAVISQKPSRDICQRGTSLTIQCQVDSQVTMMFWYRQQPGQSLTLIATANQGSEATYESGFVIDKFPISRPNLTFSTLTVSNMSPEDSSIYLCSLRTGTSQETQYFGPGTRLLVL.

The chain employs TRBV5-1 and TRBJ1-2, with D perhaps matching TRBD1 (5 bases). The CDR3 totals 14 residues. The germline CDR1 and CDR2 sequences are SGHRS and YFSETQ. V was shortened by 0 bases and J by 4 bases, with 10 bases between the two germline ends. The CDR3, as DNA: TGCGCCAGCAGCTTGGACACGGGACTCTATGGCTACACCTTC. It codes for CASSLDTGLYGYTF.

The V and J genes are TRBV6-6 and TRBJ2-5; 9 bases line up with TRBD1. J was trimmed by 5 bases and V by 8 bases; bases with no gene match: 6. Germline-derived CDR1 and CDR2 are MNHNY and SVGAGI (reference sequence). The length of the CDR3 is 13 residues. The CDR3 DNA sequence: TGTGCCAGCCTACAGGGGGCATGGGAGACCCAGTACTTC. Translated: CASLQGAWETQYF.

A remark on this clone: A single base is all that separates this from a far larger clone, so a read error is likely. Other DNA sequences in this sample translate to the same CDR3. The genes are TRBV10-2 and TRBJ2-2, with D tentatively TRBD1 (5 bases). The CDR3 extends over 14 amino acids. The germline gives CDR1 WSHSY, CDR2 SAAADI. The germline V and J ends were trimmed by 7 bases and 2 bases, with 11 bases remaining between them. CDR3 residues: CASKKDTNTGELFF. DNA of the CDR3: TGCGCCAGCAAGAAGGACACAAACACCGGGGAGCTGTTTTTT.